These T cell receptor beta chains were read from a single sample in a study of blood T cell repertoires in COVID-19. Produced via immunoSEQ multiplex PCR; TCRdb's table is partial and in-frame only. In the table there are roughly 250,000 clones, 86% of which are singletons. Sequencing was performed on peripheral blood. The receptors here all came from a woman in her 30s with COVID-19, enrolled during active disease. Each CDR3 is given with its conserved first and last residue. A D gene is named only where the DNA matches it firmly. Expanded clones are given a class, and other clones once, few, many or no size at all.

CDR3aa	CDR3nt	v_gene	j_gene	abundance	d_gene
CASSNPQGYADTEAFF	TGTGCCAGTAGTAACCCACAGGGGTATGCGGACACTGAAGCTTTCTTT	TRBV19	TRBJ1-1	-	TRBD1
CSASATTRRASQPQHF	TGCAGTGCTAGTGCGACCACAAGGAGGGCTAGTCAGCCCCAGCATTTT	TRBV20-1	TRBJ1-5	-	-
CASSYAGYNEQFF	TGTGCCAGCAGTTACGCGGGCTACAATGAGCAGTTCTTC	TRBV27	TRBJ2-1	-	-
CASSLKTGGITEAFF	TGTGCCAGCAGCTTGAAGACAGGGGGGATAACTGAAGCTTTCTTT	TRBV5-4	TRBJ1-1	-	TRBD1
CASSIGGEPYEQYF	TGCGCCAGCAGTATAGGGGGGGAGCCCTACGAGCAGTACTTC	TRBV10-1	TRBJ2-7	-	-
CASSYRDRAHSNQPQHF	TGTGCCAGCAGTTATAGGGACAGGGCGCATAGCAATCAGCCCCAGCATTTT	TRBV6-2/TRBV6-3	TRBJ1-5	-	TRBD1
CASEAGTSADTQYF	TGTGCCAGCGAGGCCGGGACTAGTGCAGATACGCAGTATTTT	TRBV2	TRBJ2-3	once	TRBD2
CASSQGGISGNTIYF	TGTGCCAGCAGCCAGGGAGGGATTTCTGGAAACACCATATATTTT	TRBV5-4	TRBJ1-3	-	-
CASTEGCGTTNYGYTF	TGTGCCAGCACCGAGGGCTGTGGGACTACTAACTATGGCTACACCTTC	TRBV21-1	TRBJ1-2	-	-
CAISDRVLGRTEAFF	TGTGCCATCAGTGACCGGGTCCTTGGGAGAACTGAAGCTTTCTTT	TRBV10-3	TRBJ1-1	-	-
CASSLRMPDTDTQYF	TGTGCCAGCAGTCTCAGGATGCCGGATACAGATACGCAGTATTTT	TRBV27	TRBJ2-3	-	-
CASTPYEQGAGAAGYTF	TGTGCCAGCACCCCATACGAACAGGGTGCGGGGGCAGCTGGCTACACCTTC	TRBV18	TRBJ1-2	-	-
CASTLSQGRVNEQFF	TGTGCCAGCACCCTCTCGCAGGGGCGGGTCAATGAGCAGTTCTTC	TRBV7-6	TRBJ2-1	-	-
CATSKSGTGVLEQYF	TGTGCCACCAGTAAATCAGGGACAGGGGTTCTCGAGCAGTACTTC	TRBV24-1	TRBJ2-7	-	TRBD1
CASSPMRYSGNTIYF	TGTGCCAGCAGCCCAATGAGGTACTCTGGAAACACCATATATTTT	TRBV9	TRBJ1-3	-	-
CATRGGAYNEQFF	TGTGCCACCCGCGGGGGGGCCTACAATGAGCAGTTCTTC	TRBV7-9	TRBJ2-1	-	TRBD2
CSASRGTGGNQPQHF	TGCAGTGCTAGTCGGGGGACAGGGGGGAATCAGCCCCAGCATTTT	TRBV20-1	TRBJ1-5	-	TRBD1
CASSLGLVPTDTQYF	TGTGCCAGCAGCTTGGGCTTAGTCCCCACAGATACGCAGTATTTT	TRBV5-4	TRBJ2-3	-	-
CASSALAGTGGTGELFF	TGTGCCAGCAGTGCCCTAGCCGGGACAGGGGGGACCGGGGAGCTGTTTTTT	TRBV25-1	TRBJ2-2	-	TRBD1
CASSLGAGPTNEQFF	TGTGCCAGCAGCTTAGGTGCGGGGCCGACAAATGAGCAGTTCTTC	TRBV7-7	TRBJ2-1	few	-
CASSLLAKKLFF	TGTGCCAGCAGCTTATTGGCCAAAAAACTGTTTTTT	TRBV11-2	TRBJ1-4	-	-
CASSLFVAGGLSYEQYF	TGTGCCAGCAGTTTATTTGTAGCGGGGGGCCTTTCCTACGAGCAGTACTTC	TRBV27	TRBJ2-7	-	TRBD2
CASSQGTGQSNEQFF	TGTGCCAGCAGCCAAGGGACAGGGCAGAGCAATGAGCAGTTCTTC	TRBV7-9	TRBJ2-1	few	TRBD1
CASRGALNSPLHF	TGTGCCAGCAGGGGAGCCCTAAATTCACCCCTCCACTTT	TRBV13	TRBJ1-6	-	-
CASSLGDTFRTDTQYF	TGTGCCAGCAGCTTGGGGGACACGTTCCGCACAGATACGCAGTATTTT	TRBV5-4	TRBJ2-3	-	-
CASSQSGQKYGYTF	TGTGCCAGCAGCCAATCCGGACAGAAATATGGCTACACCTTC	TRBV3-1/TRBV3-2	TRBJ1-2	-	-
CASSSWTGGLEKLFF	TGTGCCAGCAGCTCTTGGACAGGGGGCTTGGAAAAACTGTTTTTT	TRBV7-9	TRBJ1-4	-	TRBD1
CASSLGDFFTGELFF	TGCGCCAGCAGCTTGGGGGACTTCTTCACCGGGGAGCTGTTTTTT	TRBV5-1	TRBJ2-2	-	-
CATSTGGFADTQYF	TGTGCCACCAGTACAGGGGGCTTTGCAGATACGCAGTATTTT	TRBV24-1	TRBJ2-3	-	TRBD1
CASSFGSGGEQYF	TGTGCCAGCAGCTTCGGATCTGGCGGAGAGCAGTACTTC	TRBV11-2	TRBJ2-7	-	-
CASSPLAGERSTDTQYF	TGTGCCAGCAGTCCTCTAGCGGGGGAGAGGAGCACAGATACGCAGTATTTT	TRBV2	TRBJ2-3	-	TRBD2
CASSQEGRGYTF	TGTGCCAGCAGCCAAGAGGGCCGGGGCTACACCTTC	TRBV3-1/TRBV3-2	TRBJ1-2	-	-